Each of the 4 T cell receptor beta chains below was sequenced from the same sample in a study of shared clonotypes between healthy human individuals. Profiling relied on immunoSEQ multiplex PCR, and the TCRdb table lists in-frame clones only, not all of them. The sample includes millions of clones, approximately 95% seen only once; the top ten take more than 0.1%. The sequenced material came from naive CD4+ T cells sorted from blood. As for subset: CD45RA+ positively selected. Receptors were obtained from a man younger than 35 in good health.

V gene TRBV6-5 combines with J gene TRBJ2-7; D call uncertain. Germline loops: CDR1 MNHEY, CDR2 SVGAGI. Trimming stripped 0 bases from V and 2 bases from J, with 11 bases between. This CDR3 is built from 15 residues. DNA of the CDR3: TGTGCCAGCAGTTACTCGAGGCGGACCACCTACGAGCAGTACTTC. Its translation: CASSYSRRTTYEQYF.

The chain employs TRBV10-1 and TRBJ2-2; D is tentatively TRBD1 or TRBD2 (5 bases each). The CDR3 extends over 11 amino acids. V dropped 6 bases and J dropped 6 bases, with 5 bases sitting between them. Germline V gene lookup returns CDR1 WNHNN and CDR2 SYGVQD (reference sequence). DNA for the CDR3: TGCGCCAGCAGGGGGGCCGGGGAGCTGTTTTTT. Its translation: CASRGAGELFF.

V is TRBV4-3 and J is TRBJ2-2; 7 bases are a match to TRBD2. Germline-derived CDR1 and CDR2 are LGHNA and YSLEER. V lost 0 bases, J lost 5 bases, and 9 bases stayed unmatched. The CDR3 contains 17 residues. The CDR3 DNA is TGCGCCAGCAGCCAAGATTCCGCTAGCGGCCTAACCGGGGAGCTGTTTTTT. Residues: CASSQDSASGLTGELFF.

This chain uses TRBV9 with TRBJ2-3; D gene ambiguous. The V end lost 1 base, the J end lost 0 bases, and 12 bases lay between the germline ends. The germline V gene encodes CDR1 SGDLS and CDR2 YYNGEE. The CDR3 sequence is 16 residues long. For the CDR3, the DNA is TGTGCCAGCAGCGTAATCGGCGGAACTAGCACAGATACGCAGTATTTT. Amino acid sequence: CASSVIGGTSTDTQYF.